This TCR beta chain stems from a study of coeliac disease. Overall study findings and caveats: According to the authors, this method cannot detect gliadin-specific T cells in an unbiased way. Lower clonality than controls marked TRB and TRG repertoires from active celiac intraepithelial and lamina propria samples. Few TRB amino acid sequences were shared between samples; most were unique.

The protocol was immunoSEQ multiplex PCR, while the TCRdb copy is restricted to in-frame clones and leaves out a portion. The sample holds 6,000 to 8,500 clones, approximately 74% seen once. Concerning this clone: Its specificity is not known.

Sequencing input: lamina propria lymphocytes from the gut. This TCR was recovered from a woman in her late teens or twenties with active celiac disease.

The CDR3 DNA sequence: TGCAGCGTCCAAGGGCGGGGGAGCTCCTACGAGCAGTACTTC. This sequence encodes CSVQGRGSSYEQYF. V gene TRBV29-1 combines with J gene TRBJ2-7; TRBD2 matches 7 bases. The CDR3 runs 14 residues. The V segment lost 6 bases and the J segment 0 bases; nucleotides outside the gene matches: 8. Looked up from germline, CDR1 is SQVTM and CDR2 is ANQGSEA.